This is a list of T cell receptor beta chains from one sample in a study of early T cells in non-severe SARS-CoV-2 infection. Each CDR3 protein is one row after TCRdb ran MiXCR on the 5' RACE reads. The sample has just over 80,000 distinct CDR3 sequences; approximately 15% are singletons. The sample taken for sequencing was whole blood. The receptor set was obtained from an adult who was a healthcare worker with PCR-confirmed SARS-CoV-2 infection or an uninfected control (not recorded which). The conserved cysteine and the conserved F or W are not part of the CDR3 here. Size values are once, few and many counts, or a class for expanded clones, and some rows have none.

>TRBV20-1|11|TRBJ2-3|many
SANPAATDTQY
>TRBV9|14|TRBJ1-6|.
ASSVEKGGRNSPLH
>TRBV6-5|14|TRBJ1-6|many
ASSSGARREISPLH
>TRBV18|12|TRBJ1-4|.
ASSPVGIEEKLF
>TRBV20-1|11|TRBJ2-3|many
SARAGGTDTQY
>TRBV20-1|13|TRBJ1-5|few
SARGSALGNQPQH
>TRBV11-2|11|TRBJ2-7|many
ASTAAGAYEQY
>TRBV2|11|TRBJ1-3|few
ASDVDQRNTIY
>TRBV12-3/TRBV12-4|12|TRBJ2-5|many
ASSSWDREETQY
>TRBV6-1|13|TRBJ1-4|many
ASSPMQGGNEKLF
>TRBV19|11|TRBJ1-2|many
ASSIGGHYGYT
>TRBV12-3/TRBV12-4|12|TRBJ1-1|many
ASSSRPQDTEAF